The clone carrying this T cell receptor beta chain was counted ten times or more. V shed 3 bases and J 1 base; nucleotides not matched to a gene: 14. The germline V gene encodes CDR1 MDHEN and CDR2 SYDVKM. The CDR3 extends over 18 amino acids. This sample stems from a study of T cells in Graves' hyperthyroidism and ophthalmopathy. Authors of the study amplified TCR beta CDR3 regions from RNA transcripts. Researchers ran a first-round RT-PCR on the TCR CDR3 using the HTBI primer set. Using its own MiXCR run on the multiplex PCR reads, TCRdb lists one record per CDR3 protein. The table has around 350,000 distinct CDR3 sequences, roughly a sixth seen once. The study enrolled patients aged 18 to 65 with newly diagnosed hyperthyroidism of under 2 months' duration. Patients were excluded because of uncontrolled infection, other autoimmune disease, pregnancy or lactation. The sample of blood was obtained at first hyperthyroidism diagnosis (before any ophthalmopathy symptoms).

This TCR came from a woman in her 30s with Graves' hyperthyroidism that later progressed to Graves' ophthalmopathy. Sample: blood. This chain joins TRBV28 and TRBJ2-5, with 7 positions matching TRBD2. CDR3 bases: TGTGCCAGCAGTTTCTATCTAGCGGAGACGAATACCCAAGAGACCCAGTACTTC. This translates into CASSFYLAETNTQETQYF.